The clone carrying this TCR beta chain appeared a few times. The CDR3 spans 13 residues. Germline CDR1 MDHEN, CDR2 SYDVKM. Deletions cut 9 bases from V and 4 bases from J, with 15 bases between. This specimen belongs to a study of T-cell memory formation after mild COVID-19. From the 5' RACE reads, TCRdb called clonotypes with MiXCR, one entry per CDR3 protein. This sample yields fewer than 400,000 distinct CDR3 sequences, of which approximately 15% are seen a single time; around a fifth belongs to the top ten. Sequenced: PBMCs or a T cell subset sorted from them (not recorded which). The TCR comes from a man between 18 and 29 years old who had mild COVID-19 (a few samples of this study predate the infection). Cell type and time point are not known. The chain has TRBV28 and TRBJ1-2; D not certain. CDR3 amino acids: CASGLDASYGYTF. CDR3 DNA: TGTGCCAGTGGGTTGGACGCGTCCTATGGCTACACCTTC.